Following are 14 T cell receptor beta chains from one sample sequenced in a study of blood T cell repertoires in COVID-19. Profiled with immunoSEQ multiplex PCR; TCRdb holds only in-frame clones, not every one. This sample has roughly 76,000 clones; around nine tenths occur once, and the top ten carry 7% to 10%. Sequencing was carried out using peripheral blood. These receptors were taken from a man aged 25 to 40 with acute or convalescent COVID-19.

This rearrangement joins TRBV6-5 to TRBJ2-7; D unresolved. V shed 10 bases and J shed 1 base, with 5 bases lying between them. The CDR3 has 10 amino acids. In germline, CDR1 is MNHEY, CDR2 SVGAGI. CDR3 coding DNA: TGTGCCACCGGGTCCTACGAGCAGTACTTC. Translated: CATGSYEQYF.

This rearrangement joins TRBV7-3 to TRBJ1-2; D is unresolved. CDR1 and CDR2 from the germline V gene are SGHTA and FQGTGA. CDR3 length equals 13 residues. The ends were cut back, 0 bases at V and 7 bases at J, with 9 bases in the middle. CDR3 sequence reads: CASSLTSGFGYTF. The CDR3 DNA follows: TGTGCCAGCAGCTTAACATCCGGGTTTGGCTACACCTTC.

The V and J genes are TRBV7-3 and TRBJ2-3, with no clear D. This CDR3 region has 14 residues. With 4 bases removed from V and 6 bases from J, the gap between germline ends came to 14 bases. Germline-derived CDR1 and CDR2 are SGHTA and FQGTGA. The DNA for the CDR3 is TGTGCCAGCAGCTCCTCCCCTTCCCCCGATACGCAGTATTTT. This gives the protein CASSSSPSPDTQYF.

V gene TRBV6-6 combines with J gene TRBJ1-5; D remains ambiguous. Germline V lookup: CDR1 MNHNY, CDR2 SVGAGI (reference sequence). This CDR3 is built from 16 residues. V was pared by 0 bases and J by 1 base, with 10 bases between. CDR3 amino acids: CASSYSTGKSNQPQHF. CDR3 DNA: TGTGCCAGCAGTTACTCCACGGGGAAGAGCAATCAGCCCCAGCATTTT.

This chain links TRBV10-3 with TRBJ2-2; TRBD2 matches 12 bases. Germline CDR1 is ENHRY and CDR2 is SYGVKD. V lost 2 bases to trimming and J lost 5 bases; unmatched junction nucleotides: 3. The CDR3 runs to 16 residues. The CDR3 loop reads CAISEPGLAGTGELFF. Written as DNA, the CDR3 is TGTGCCATCAGTGAGCCCGGACTAGCGGGAACCGGGGAGCTGTTTTTT.

This clone occurred a few times. The DNA of the CDR3 is TGTGCCAGCAGCAGAAGACAGAACACTGAAGCTTTCTTT. It specifies CASSRRQNTEAFF. This chain joins TRBV11-3 and TRBJ1-1; D not resolved. CDR1 and CDR2 (germline): SGHNT, YENEEA. The CDR3 runs 13 residues. V lost 5 bases, J lost 1 base, and 8 bases lay in between.

The table lists this clone with a few counts. The rearrangement links TRBV9 to TRBJ1-3; 9 positions agree with TRBD1. The V gene's germline CDR1 is SGDLS and CDR2 YYNGEE. V gave up 4 bases and J gave up 4 bases; unmatched junction bases: 6. The CDR3 runs to 15 residues. The DNA for the CDR3 is TGTGCCAGCAGCTCAGGGGACAGGGACGGAAACACCATATATTTT. This codes for CASSSGDRDGNTIYF.

The chain uses TRBV6-2 or TRBV6-3 and TRBJ1-2; 7 bases map to TRBD1. Trimming cost V 5 bases and J 7 bases; bases outside gene matches: 10. Per the germline V gene, CDR1 is MNHEY and CDR2 is SVGEGT. The CDR3 has 14 amino acids. The chain's CDR3 is CASSPIDRVGGYTF. The CDR3 DNA reads TGTGCCAGCAGTCCCATCGACAGGGTTGGTGGCTACACCTTC.

V is TRBV5-1 and J is TRBJ2-4; maybe TRBD1 (5 bases). V gave up 0 bases and J gave up 6 bases, with 10 bases separating them. This CDR3 spans 14 amino acids. The germline gives CDR1 SGHRS, CDR2 YFSETQ. The CDR3 is CASSLGGVTNIQYF. DNA of the CDR3: TGCGCCAGCAGCTTGGGGGGCGTAACAAACATTCAGTACTTC.

The V gene is TRBV19, the J gene TRBJ2-2, with 9 bases that match TRBD1. V was clipped by 11 bases and J by 11 bases; unmatched bases: 21. The CDR3 has 16 amino acids. Looked up from germline, CDR1 is LNHDA and CDR2 is SQIVND (reference sequence). DNA of the CDR3: TGTGCCTCCTACCCGGGACAGGGTTCCTTTCCTCGCGAGCTGTTTTTT. Protein: CASYPGQGSFPRELFF.

The J gene is TRBJ1-3, the V gene TRBV7-2; no definite D call. CDR3 length: 15 amino acids. Trimming removed 2 bases from V and 0 bases from J, with 8 bases in between. Germline V CDR1 and CDR2: SGHTA, FQGNSA. The CDR3 DNA is TGTGCCAGCAGCTTACGGGGTAACTCTGGAAACACCATATATTTT. Its translation: CASSLRGNSGNTIYF.

The CDR3 loop is CASSLVSRVSEQYF. DNA of the CDR3: TGTGCCAGCAGCTTAGTGTCCAGGGTTTCTGAGCAGTACTTC. V gene TRBV7-8 combines with J gene TRBJ2-7, with D possibly being TRBD1 (5 bases). Germline assignment: CDR1 SGHVS and CDR2 FQNEAQ. The ends were cut back, 1 base at V and 7 bases at J, with 14 bases in the middle. The CDR3 is 14 amino acids.

The V and J genes are TRBV4-1 and TRBJ1-1, with 9 bases aligning to TRBD1. The junction had 7 bases not matched to a gene; V was cut back by 3 bases and J by 5 bases. The CDR3 is 15 residues long. CDR1 and CDR2 (germline): MGHRA, YSYEKL. This CDR3 is CASSQPTGGFTEAFF. The CDR3 DNA reads as TGCGCCAGCAGCCAGCCGACAGGGGGATTTACTGAAGCTTTCTTT.

V usage is TRBV19 and J usage is TRBJ2-1, with 7 bases lining up with TRBD1. This CDR3 contains 15 residues. J was trimmed by 8 bases and V by 3 bases; bases with no gene match: 10. CDR1 LNHDA and CDR2 SQIVND come from the germline V gene (reference sequence). This chain's CDR3 is CASSIRQGVYDEQFF. The DNA of the CDR3 is TGTGCCAGTAGTATCAGACAGGGCGTTTACGATGAGCAGTTCTTC. The whole variable domain, filled in from reference TRBV19 and TRBJ2-1, reads DGGITQSPKYLFRKEGQNVTLSCEQNLNHDAMYWYRQDPGQGLRLIYYSQIVNDFQKGDIAEGYSVSREKKESFPLTVTSAQKNPTAFYLCASSIRQGVYDEQFFGPGTRLTVL.